The clone carrying this T cell receptor beta chain was picked up a small number of times. Its matching antigen is unknown. This entry comes from a study of T cell responses to AZD1222 COVID-19 vaccine. Germline V lookup: CDR1 MGHRA, CDR2 YSYEKL. Trimming cost V 4 bases and J 3 bases, with 7 bases left between them. The CDR3 consists of 14 residues. Overall study results and limits: After two AZD1222 doses, spike-specific TCR breadth and depth rose versus day 0.

Here immunoSEQ multiplex PCR was the method, and the copy in TCRdb shows in-frame clones only, minus some. Here the sample spans 150,000 or so clones, about 86% being singletons. The origin of this receptor is an adult in good health. The chain recombines TRBV4-1 with TRBJ1-6; unclear D gene. Here the sequenced sample was peripheral blood, taken on day 0 of MenACWY control vaccination. As DNA, the CDR3 is TGCGCCAGCAGCCGGATCTTCTATAATTCACCCCTCCACTTT. Its translation is CASSRIFYNSPLHF.